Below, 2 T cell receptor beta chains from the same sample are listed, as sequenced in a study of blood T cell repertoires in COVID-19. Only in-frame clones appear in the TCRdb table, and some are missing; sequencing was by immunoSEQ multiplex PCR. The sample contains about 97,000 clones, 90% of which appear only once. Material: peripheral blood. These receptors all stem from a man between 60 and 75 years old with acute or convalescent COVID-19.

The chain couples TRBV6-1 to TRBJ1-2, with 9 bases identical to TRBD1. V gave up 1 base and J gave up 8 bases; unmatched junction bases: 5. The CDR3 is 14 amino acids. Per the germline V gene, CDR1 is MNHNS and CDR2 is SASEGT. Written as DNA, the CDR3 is TGTGCCAGCAGTGAAGTGCGACAGGGGGGAGGCTACACCTTC. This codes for CASSEVRQGGGYTF.

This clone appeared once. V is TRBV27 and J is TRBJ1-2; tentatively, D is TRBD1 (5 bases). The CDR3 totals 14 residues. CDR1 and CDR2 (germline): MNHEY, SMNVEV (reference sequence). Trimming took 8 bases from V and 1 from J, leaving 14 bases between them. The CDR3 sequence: CASARGGGNYGYTF. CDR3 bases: TGTGCCAGCGCCCGCGGGGGGGGTAACTATGGCTACACCTTC.